This T cell receptor (beta chain) was observed in a study of OX40 agonist ivuxolimab in advanced cancers. Whole-study findings and limits: The expanded peripheral T cells' antigen specificity was not determined. The authors also found low normalized T-cell clonal expansion in some nonresponders. On average, CD8+ T cells showed a greater number of expanded clones than CD4+. Clonal expansion in partial responders at 0.1-3.0 mg/kg ranked among the lowest.

The CDR3 covers 15 residues. CDR1 SGHRS and CDR2 YFSETQ come from the germline V gene. The germline V and J ends were trimmed by 1 base and 4 bases, with 13 bases remaining between them. Worth noting for this clone: The antigen is not known.

Using immunoSEQ multiplex PCR, the repertoire was profiled, and TCRdb retains in-frame clones only, with some absent. The table shows 83,000 or so clones, with around 80% occurring only once. This chain links TRBV5-1 with TRBJ2-3, with D perhaps matching TRBD1 or TRBD2 (6 bases each). This sample comprised CD4+ or CD8+ T cells sorted from blood, obtained in a trial of the OX40 agonist ivuxolimab. The TCR sequence derives from an adult with an advanced solid tumor such as melanoma, head and neck, liver or kidney cancer. This CDR3 reads CASSLMGGASDTQYF. CDR3 DNA: TGCGCCAGCAGCTTGATGGGGGGCGCGTCAGATACGCAGTATTTT.